This T cell receptor (beta chain) is from a study of CD8+ T cells in alopecia areata. Broader study findings: Scalp lesions, especially in alopecia totalis/universalis, had higher clonality than normal scalp. Scalp sequencing also captures normal skin's resident alphabeta T cells.

In this sample, this clone turned up a few times. Its antigen is currently unknown. Trimming removed 5 bases from V and 0 bases from J, with 14 bases in between. The CDR3 has 16 amino acids. Germline V gives CDR1 SGHAT, CDR2 FQDESV (reference sequence). The treatment was: oral pan-JAK inhibitor, 5-10 mg twice daily. Lesional scalp tissue (obtained by punch biopsy) and peripheral blood were collected from alopecia areata patients. cDNA reverse transcribed from extracted RNA served as the sequencing template. The method was immunoSEQ multiplex PCR; TCRdb's version includes in-frame clones alone and lacks a portion of them. The repertoire includes 150,000 to 200,000 clones, approximately 59% of them detected once, and roughly 16% sits in the top ten.

V is TRBV11-1 and J is TRBJ2-1; unclear D gene. This sequence originates from a human donor with alopecia areata. The sequences come from CD4+ T cells sorted from blood, collected at roughly week 55, from a patient treated with tofacitinib. This CDR3 is CASSPGDLSSYNEQFF. CDR3 in DNA: TGTGCCAGCAGCCCGGGTGATCTAAGCTCCTACAATGAGCAGTTCTTC.